This T cell receptor beta chain was profiled in a study of neurological immune-mediated disorders. The CDR3 covers 13 residues. Trimming pared 4 bases from V and 2 bases from J, leaving 9 bases between. Study-level findings and limits: Because no CDR3 amino acid sequences were shared across subjects by expanded clones, private repertoires were suggested in all groups.

This clonotype is categorized as medium-sized. No antigen is known for it. As for the cDNA, it was generated by 5'RACE with 10-nucleotide random UMIs. In TCRdb, the 5' RACE reads were re-called with MiXCR into one record per CDR3 protein. This table holds tens of thousands of distinct CDR3 sequences, 4.5% to 7% found once. Healthy control participants comprised blood bank volunteers in Maryland, USA. Fewer than 1.2 million sorted CD4+ or CD8+ T cells made each library. The gene calls are TRBV12-3 or TRBV12-4 and TRBJ2-7, with D unclear. The sequence was collected from a woman in her fifties or sixties in good health. The sample comprised CD4+ T cells from blood. The CDR3 spells CASSSDGPYEQYF. The CDR3 nucleotides are TGTGCCAGCAGTTCGGACGGCCCCTACGAGCAGTACTTC.